These T cell receptor beta chains were read from a single sample in a study of T cell responses to AZD1222 COVID-19 vaccine. TCRdb's table, derived via immunoSEQ multiplex PCR, lists solely in-frame clones and lacks some. Of about 83,000 clones detected, roughly 88% appear once; the ten largest clones hold 8.7%. Sample: peripheral blood, taken on day 0 of AZD1222 vaccination. The receptors come from an adult in good health. CDR3s include the opening cysteine and the closing phenylalanine or tryptophan. The D gene is left open where the match is weak. Rows may omit the clone size; those that give it use once, few, many or a size class.

V gene: TRBV7-8; J gene: TRBJ1-5; clone size: -; D gene: -; CDR3 protein: CASSPREGEQPQHF; CDR3 DNA: TGTGCCAGCAGCCCGAGGGAGGGTGAGCAGCCCCAGCATTTT
V gene: TRBV10-2; J gene: TRBJ2-7; clone size: -; D gene: -; CDR3 protein: CASSERRNEQYF; CDR3 DNA: TGCGCCAGCAGTGAGCGTCGTAACGAGCAGTACTTC
V gene: TRBV20-1; J gene: TRBJ2-7; clone size: -; D gene: -; CDR3 protein: CSASKVTYEQYF; CDR3 DNA: TGCAGTGCTAGTAAGGTAACCTACGAGCAGTACTTC
V gene: TRBV10-3; J gene: TRBJ2-1; clone size: -; D gene: TRBD2; CDR3 protein: CAISAAGVYNEQFF; CDR3 DNA: TGTGCCATCAGTGCAGCGGGAGTATACAATGAGCAGTTCTTC
V gene: TRBV19; J gene: TRBJ1-2; clone size: once; D gene: TRBD1; CDR3 protein: CARADREGLNYGYTF; CDR3 DNA: TGTGCCAGGGCGGACAGGGAGGGTCTTAACTATGGCTACACCTTC
V gene: TRBV7-9; J gene: TRBJ2-5; clone size: -; D gene: TRBD2; CDR3 protein: CASSFLRLAERGQETQYF; CDR3 DNA: TGTGCCAGCAGCTTTTTAAGACTAGCGGAGAGGGGGCAAGAGACCCAGTACTTC
V gene: TRBV4-2; J gene: TRBJ1-1; clone size: -; D gene: TRBD1; CDR3 protein: CASSQTGGNTEAFF; CDR3 DNA: TGTGCCAGCAGCCAAACAGGGGGGAACACTGAAGCTTTCTTT
V gene: TRBV18; J gene: TRBJ2-3; clone size: once; D gene: -; CDR3 protein: CASSPLQGRTDTQYF; CDR3 DNA: TGTGCCAGCTCACCACTGCAAGGGAGGACAGATACGCAGTATTTT
V gene: TRBV15; J gene: TRBJ1-2; clone size: -; D gene: -; CDR3 protein: CATSLDPAYGYTF; CDR3 DNA: TGTGCCACCAGCTTGGACCCGGCTTATGGCTACACCTTC
V gene: TRBV6-5; J gene: TRBJ1-1; clone size: -; D gene: -; CDR3 protein: CASTTVGGRNTEAFF; CDR3 DNA: TGTGCCAGCACCACTGTGGGGGGGCGGAACACTGAAGCTTTCTTT
V gene: TRBV5-1; J gene: TRBJ2-6; clone size: -; D gene: -; CDR3 protein: CASSSASGANVLTF; CDR3 DNA: TGCGCCAGCAGCTCCGCCTCTGGGGCCAACGTCCTGACTTTC
V gene: TRBV3-1/TRBV3-2; J gene: TRBJ1-4; clone size: -; D gene: -; CDR3 protein: CASSQGGNEKLFF; CDR3 DNA: TGTGCCAGCAGCCAAGGCGGAAATGAAAAACTGTTTTTT
V gene: TRBV5-4; J gene: TRBJ2-2; clone size: once; D gene: -; CDR3 protein: CASSHGVNTGELFF; CDR3 DNA: TGTGCCAGCAGCCACGGGGTAAACACCGGGGAGCTGTTTTTT
V gene: TRBV28; J gene: TRBJ1-5; clone size: -; D gene: -; CDR3 protein: CASTESYRALGNQPQHF; CDR3 DNA: TGTGCCAGCACCGAGTCGTACAGGGCGTTGGGCAATCAGCCCCAGCATTTT
V gene: TRBV4-1; J gene: TRBJ2-3; clone size: -; D gene: -; CDR3 protein: CASSQNSQGDTQYF; CDR3 DNA: TGCGCCAGCAGCCAGAACTCCCAGGGGGATACGCAGTATTTT
V gene: TRBV29-1; J gene: TRBJ1-1; clone size: once; D gene: TRBD1; CDR3 protein: CSARQGLNTEAFF; CDR3 DNA: TGCAGCGCCCGACAGGGATTGAACACTGAAGCTTTCTTT
V gene: TRBV19; J gene: TRBJ2-1; clone size: few; D gene: -; CDR3 protein: CASRMSVGGYNEQFF; CDR3 DNA: TGTGCCAGTAGGATGTCGGTAGGGGGATACAATGAGCAGTTCTTC
V gene: TRBV28; J gene: TRBJ1-5; clone size: -; D gene: -; CDR3 protein: CASTGGGFNQPQHF; CDR3 DNA: TGTGCCAGCACGGGAGGGGGATTCAATCAGCCCCAGCATTTT
V gene: TRBV21-1; J gene: TRBJ1-3; clone size: -; D gene: -; CDR3 protein: CASSPPNPDRNSGNTIYF; CDR3 DNA: TGTGCCAGCAGCCCCCCTAACCCCGACAGGAACTCTGGAAACACCATATATTTT
V gene: TRBV4-3; J gene: TRBJ2-3; clone size: -; D gene: -; CDR3 protein: CASSQGAGSTRAIGAQYF; CDR3 DNA: TGCGCCAGCAGCCAAGGGGCAGGATCTACTAGGGCGATTGGGGCGCAGTATTTT
V gene: TRBV7-7; J gene: TRBJ1-1; clone size: once; D gene: -; CDR3 protein: CASSTDRGGEAFF; CDR3 DNA: TGTGCTAGCAGCACAGACAGAGGTGGTGAAGCTTTCTTT
V gene: TRBV5-1; J gene: TRBJ1-6; clone size: -; D gene: -; CDR3 protein: CASSLGGSFYNSPLHF; CDR3 DNA: TGCGCCAGCAGCTTGGGTGGCTCGTTCTATAATTCACCCCTCCACTTT
V gene: TRBV5-1; J gene: TRBJ2-1; clone size: -; D gene: -; CDR3 protein: CASSLGLSISYNEQFF; CDR3 DNA: TGCGCCAGCAGCTTGGGGTTGAGCATCTCCTACAATGAGCAGTTCTTC
V gene: TRBV3-1/TRBV3-2; J gene: TRBJ1-6; clone size: -; D gene: -; CDR3 protein: CASRRSGDNSPLHF; CDR3 DNA: TGTGCCAGCAGGCGTAGTGGGGATAATTCACCCCTCCACTTT
V gene: TRBV27; J gene: TRBJ1-3; clone size: -; D gene: -; CDR3 protein: CASSPDPLTTGNTIYF; CDR3 DNA: TGTGCCAGCAGTCCGGACCCGCTGACGACCGGAAACACCATATATTTT
V gene: TRBV2; J gene: TRBJ2-3; clone size: -; D gene: TRBD2; CDR3 protein: CASSYLAGVTDTQYF; CDR3 DNA: TGTGCCAGCAGCTACTTAGCGGGAGTAACAGATACGCAGTATTTT